Listed here are 7 T cell receptor beta chains from one sample, sequenced in a study of read filtering for tumor transcriptome and immune sequencing. Molecular barcoded adaptors covering alpha/delta and beta/gamma chains were used on roughly 370 ng RNA. TCRdb re-derived calls from the reads in MiXCR, one entry per CDR3 protein. There are 30,000 to 45,000 distinct CDR3 sequences in the sample; roughly 15% occur only once, and around 37% lies in the top ten. Material for sequencing was a population of CD138-negative cells sorted from bone marrow. All receptors come from a donor aged 40 or over with multiple myeloma.

A word on this clonotype: A much larger clone lies a single base off, so this may be a read error. V is TRBV4-1 and J is TRBJ2-4; 10 positions match TRBD2. The CDR3 contains 20 residues. CDR1 is MGHRA and CDR2 is YSYEKL in the germline V gene. This CDR3 is CASSPRLAGGRDLAKSIQYF. The CDR3 DNA reads TGCGCCAGCAGCCCTAGACTAGCGGGCGGGAGGGATCTAGCCAAAAGCATTCAGTACTTC.

This clonotype was counted many times. The rearrangement joins TRBV20-1 to TRBJ2-1, with 7 bases aligning to TRBD2. The trim removed 5 bases at V and 6 bases at J, leaving 7 bases unmatched. This CDR3 spans 13 amino acids. Germline V CDR1 and CDR2: DFQATT, SNEGSKA (reference sequence). For the CDR3, the DNA is TGCAGTGCTGCCCAAGCGGGACCCAATGAGCAGTTCTTC. It is translated as CSAAQAGPNEQFF.

At least ten counts were recorded for this clonotype. The chain is built from TRBV20-1 and TRBJ2-3; 10 bases map to TRBD1. Trimming cost V 4 bases and J 5 bases; bases outside gene matches: 15. CDR3 size: 17 residues. Germline V CDR1 and CDR2: DFQATT, SNEGSKA (reference sequence). CDR3 nucleotide sequence: TGCAGTGCTATCCCCGGTGGTGGGACAGGGGTCCTAGATACGCAGTATTTT. Protein: CSAIPGGGTGVLDTQYF.

In this sample, this clonotype turned up a few times. The chain carries TRBV10-3 and TRBJ1-3, with 7 bases matching TRBD1. The CDR3 runs to 14 residues. Losses at the gene ends were 6 bases for V and 4 bases for J; bases not matched to a gene: 6. The germline V gene has CDR1 ENHRY and CDR2 SYGVKD. This CDR3 is CAISDRAWGNTIYF. As DNA, the CDR3 is TGTGCCATCAGCGACAGGGCTTGGGGAAACACCATATATTTT.

With regard to this clonotype: It differs at one base from a far larger clone, so likely a read error. The chain combines TRBV5-8 with TRBJ2-1, with D tentatively TRBD2 (5 bases). The CDR3 covers 15 residues. Germline V lookup: CDR1 SGHTS, CDR2 YDEGEE. CDR3 in DNA: TGTGCCAGCAGCAAAGACCCTAGCTCCTACAATGAGCAGCTCTTC. Its protein product is CASSKDPSSYNEQLF.

This clonotype appeared many times. J is TRBJ2-4 and V is TRBV5-1; TRBD2 matches at 7 bases. The CDR3 consists of 15 residues. Per germline, CDR1 SGHRS and CDR2 YFSETQ. Trimming took 4 bases from V and 5 from J; bases not matched to a gene: 9. CDR3 nucleotide sequence: TGCGCCAGCAGCGACCCCGGGGGGTCAGAAAACATTCAGTACTTC. Its translation is CASSDPGGSENIQYF.

In this sample, this clonotype turned up a few times. This rearrangement joins TRBV20-1 to TRBJ2-3, with 7 positions matching TRBD2. The V gene's germline CDR1 is DFQATT and CDR2 SNEGSKA (reference sequence). The V gene end was trimmed by 1 base and the J gene end by 0 bases; junction bases not matched to a gene: 10. This CDR3 is 17 amino acids long. This CDR3 is CSARGIATSLSTDTQYF. CDR3 bases: TGCAGTGCTAGAGGAATTGCGACTAGCCTTAGCACAGATACGCAGTATTTT.